This T cell receptor (beta chain) is drawn from a study of T cell responses to AZD1222 COVID-19 vaccine. Study-wide results and caveats: Targets within unmutated variant regions were reportedly found for nearly half of spike-specific TCRs. Only a handful of AZD1222 recipients, six or seven in all, had baseline seropositivity. Sampled repertoires all dated from after the peak T cell response.

To note about this clone: Its antigen is still unknown.

The CDR3 has 14 amino acids. The V gene lost 5 bases and the J gene lost 7 bases, with 19 bases spanning the gap. Germline CDR1 SGHNT, CDR2 YYREEE (reference sequence). Some clones are missing from TCRdb's copy, which holds only in-frame ones; the method was immunoSEQ multiplex PCR. The sample holds 54,000 or so clones; around 90% are singletons and the top ten take around 4%. This receptor was obtained from an adult in good health. Material: peripheral blood, obtained on day 0 of AZD1222 vaccination. V usage is TRBV5-4 and J usage is TRBJ2-7; TRBD1 might be the D (6 bases). In DNA, the CDR3 is TGTGCCAGCAGTCCGGACAGCCTGTTACGGGAGCAGTACTTC. It codes for CASSPDSLLREQYF.